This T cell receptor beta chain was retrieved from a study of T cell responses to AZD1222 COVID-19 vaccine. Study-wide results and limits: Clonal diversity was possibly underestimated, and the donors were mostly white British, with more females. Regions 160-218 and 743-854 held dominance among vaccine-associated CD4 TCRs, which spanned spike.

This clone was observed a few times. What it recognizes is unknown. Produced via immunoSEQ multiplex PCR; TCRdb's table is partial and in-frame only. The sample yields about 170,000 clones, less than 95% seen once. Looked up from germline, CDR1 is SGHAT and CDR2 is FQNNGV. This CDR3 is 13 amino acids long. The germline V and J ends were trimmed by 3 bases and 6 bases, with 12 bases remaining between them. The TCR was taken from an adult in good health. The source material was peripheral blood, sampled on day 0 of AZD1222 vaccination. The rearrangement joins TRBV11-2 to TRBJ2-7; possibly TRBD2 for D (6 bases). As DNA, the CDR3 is TGTGCCAGCAGCTTGGACTATTCTAGCGAGCAGTACTTC. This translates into CASSLDYSSEQYF.